This T cell receptor beta chain appears in the sequencing data of a study of T cell responses to AZD1222 COVID-19 vaccine. Study observations and caveats: Sampled repertoires all dated from after the peak T cell response. Unmutated variant regions are reportedly the target of nearly half of TCRs that are spike-specific.

Worth noting for this clone: Its target is unknown.

Germline V gene sequence: CDR1 MNHEY, CDR2 SMNVEV (reference sequence). The V end was cut by 3 bases, the J end by 4 bases, with 15 bases between. The CDR3 extends over 16 amino acids. Produced via immunoSEQ multiplex PCR; TCRdb's table is partial and in-frame only. The sample has 120,000 or so clones, over 80% seen once. The TCR sequence derives from an adult who received the AZD1222 COVID-19 vaccine. V usage is TRBV27 and J usage is TRBJ2-2; D gene uncertain. Sequencing was performed on peripheral blood, taken 28 days after the second AZD1222 dose. The CDR3: CASSFLRVKGTGELFF. As DNA, the CDR3 is TGTGCCAGCAGTTTTTTAAGGGTAAAGGGCACCGGGGAGCTGTTTTTT.